This TCR beta chain was sequenced during a study of T cells in Graves' hyperthyroidism and ophthalmopathy. The sample holds many counts of this clonotype. CDR3 size: 14 residues. CDR1 is MNHEY and CDR2 is SVGAGI in the germline V gene. Trimming pared 2 bases from V and 3 bases from J, leaving 11 bases between. RNA transcripts gave rise to amplified TCR beta CDR3 regions. During a first-round RT-PCR of the TCR CDR3, the HTBI primer set was used. Using its own MiXCR run on the multiplex PCR reads, TCRdb lists one record per CDR3 protein. Among hundreds of thousands of distinct CDR3 sequences listed, just under 25% were seen once.

Sequencing was performed on blood. The receptor was derived from a man aged 45 to 65 with Graves' hyperthyroidism. The V gene is TRBV6-5, the J gene TRBJ2-7; the D gene is possibly TRBD2 (7 bases). CDR3 sequence: CASSYGGALYEQYF. CDR3 DNA: TGTGCCAGCAGTTACGGGGGGGCGCTCTACGAGCAGTACTTC.